This T cell receptor (beta chain) came from a study of cytomegalovirus exposure and HLA in healthy donors. Both 60 Vbeta primers and 13 Jbeta primers went into the PCR. Repertoires were generated with immunoSEQ multiplex PCR, while TCRdb's copy carries only in-frame clones and drops some. The table shows some 120,000 clones, with roughly two thirds occurring only once. Study-wide findings and caveats: A classifier reportedly called cytomegalovirus status with high sensitivity and specificity. Analysis was performed later, and it showed HLA-associated TCR beta chains to be more clonally expanded than equally common others. Sequencing probably produced one cluster of sequence variants that were highly shared. Productive rates of about 90% or about 30% were seen for most TCR beta V segments in an earlier analysis.

This clone has just a few counts. The antigen remains undetermined. This TCR was recovered from a young man in good health and CMV-seropositive. The sample consisted of PBMCs.

CDR3 DNA sequence: TGTGCCAGCAGCGGCGCCACGGGACTAGCGGCCTACAATGAGCAGTTCTTC. Protein product: CASSGATGLAAYNEQFF. The rearrangement joins TRBV9 to TRBJ2-1; TRBD2 matches at 11 bases. CDR3 length: 17 amino acids. Trimming cost V 3 bases and J 2 bases; bases outside gene matches: 7. Germline-derived CDR1 and CDR2 are SGDLS and YYNGEE.